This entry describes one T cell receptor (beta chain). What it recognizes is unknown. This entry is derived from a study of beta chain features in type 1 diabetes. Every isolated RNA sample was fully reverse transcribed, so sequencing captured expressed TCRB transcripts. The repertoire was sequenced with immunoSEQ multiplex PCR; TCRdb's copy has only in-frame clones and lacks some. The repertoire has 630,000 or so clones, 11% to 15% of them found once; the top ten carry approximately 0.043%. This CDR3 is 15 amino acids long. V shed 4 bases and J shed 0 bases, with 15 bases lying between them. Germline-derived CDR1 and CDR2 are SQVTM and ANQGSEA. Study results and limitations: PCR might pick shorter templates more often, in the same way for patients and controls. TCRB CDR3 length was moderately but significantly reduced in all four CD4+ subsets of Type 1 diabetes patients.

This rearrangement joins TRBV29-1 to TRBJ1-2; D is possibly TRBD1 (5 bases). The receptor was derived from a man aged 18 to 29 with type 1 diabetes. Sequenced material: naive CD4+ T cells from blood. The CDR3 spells CSVGKLETANYGYTF. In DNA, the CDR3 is TGCAGCGTTGGTAAACTGGAGACAGCTAACTATGGCTACACCTTC.